The 9 T cell receptor beta chains presented below share a single source sample, sequenced in a study (dated by TCRdb to 2014 to 2015). CD4+CD25+CD127-/low cells were isolated as Tregs. The library was made by 5' RACE. TCRdb lists the instrument as Illumina MiSeq. TCRdb redid the processing of the public reads, applying fastp at Q25 and MiXCR, and retained in-frame beta chains. Identical CDR3 proteins give one entry, which carries the most common genes and DNA. In all, the sample holds 11,000 or so distinct CDR3 sequences, and about a quarter of those were seen once. More than 2.5% of the sample is held by the ten biggest clonotypes. Sequencing used Tregs sorted from a lymph node. All receptors come from a female donor with breast cancer.

There are a few counts of this clonotype. The chain employs TRBV6-1 and TRBJ1-1; tentatively, D is TRBD1 (6 bases). The V end lost 4 bases, the J end lost 5 bases, and 11 bases lay between the germline ends. This CDR3 comprises 13 residues. Germline V CDR1 and CDR2: MNHNS, SASEGT. The CDR3 DNA reads TGTGCCAGCAGTGTCAGGGGTTGGACTGAAGCTTTCTTT. Translation gives CASSVRGWTEAFF.

This clonotype was counted ten times or more. The chain couples TRBV6-1 to TRBJ2-1; D is undetermined. V gave up 4 bases and J gave up 0 bases, with 10 bases separating them. Germline V gene sequence: CDR1 MNHNS, CDR2 SASEGT. The CDR3 spans 15 residues. The CDR3 region has the DNA TGTGCCAGCAGTGTGGGCGGCGCCTCCTACAATGAGCAGTTCTTC. It specifies CASSVGGASYNEQFF.

The rearrangement joins TRBV10-2 to TRBJ1-1; TRBD1 might be the D (5 bases). Germline-derived CDR1 and CDR2 are WSHSY and SAAADI. Trimming shortened V by 6 bases and J by 1 base, and 12 bases separated the two germline ends. This CDR3 is 14 amino acids long. The CDR3 DNA follows: TGCGCCAGCAGAACGGGACGGGGGAACACTGAAGCTTTCTTT. Protein product: CASRTGRGNTEAFF.

In this sample, this clonotype is medium-sized (0.01 to 0.1%). The chain carries TRBV7-9 and TRBJ2-1; possibly TRBD1 for D (5 bases). Trimming took off 5 bases at V and 2 bases at J, with 10 bases between the two ends. Looked up from germline, CDR1 is SEHNR and CDR2 is FQNEAQ (reference sequence). The CDR3 sequence is 14 residues long. This chain's CDR3 is CASSSRQTYNEQFF. Here the CDR3 DNA reads TGTGCCAGCAGCAGCCGACAGACCTACAATGAGCAGTTCTTC.

This clonotype was picked up a small number of times. This chain uses TRBV20-1 with TRBJ1-4, with D tentatively TRBD1 (5 bases). There are 18 residues in the CDR3. V dropped 0 bases and J dropped 5 bases, with 22 bases sitting between them. The germline CDR1 and CDR2 sequences are DFQATT and SNEGSKA (reference sequence). The CDR3 protein is CSARDRGMRGGLNEKLFF. CDR3 bases: TGCAGTGCTAGAGATCGGGGGATGAGGGGAGGGCTAAATGAAAAACTGTTTTTT.

In its sample, this clonotype was seen a few times. This sequence joins TRBV7-2 and TRBJ1-1; no clear D gene. V shed 5 bases and J shed 1 base, with 14 bases lying between them. CDR1 is SGHTA and CDR2 is FQGNSA in the germline V gene. This CDR3 spans 15 amino acids. The CDR3 nucleotides are TGTGCCAGCAGCCTAACTTGGCGTGGGAACACTGAAGCTTTCTTT. Translation gives CASSLTWRGNTEAFF.

The CDR3 DNA reads TGCGCCAGCACCAGGACTGGGGGGAACAATGAGCAGTTCTTC. Its protein is CASTRTGGNNEQFF. The chain employs TRBV10-2 and TRBJ2-1; possibly TRBD2 for D (6 bases). V lost 7 bases to trimming and J lost 5 bases, with 15 bases between them. The CDR3 runs 14 residues. CDR1 and CDR2 (germline): WSHSY, SAAADI.

The chain joins TRBV5-1 to TRBJ2-6; TRBD1 matches 7 bases. J gave up 2 bases and V 4 bases, and 9 bases lay outside the gene matches. Germline V gene sequence: CDR1 SGHRS, CDR2 YFSETQ. The CDR3 is 17 residues long. CDR3 loop: CASSRQGTNAGANVLTF. In DNA form, the CDR3 reads TGCGCCAGCAGCCGACAGGGCACTAACGCTGGGGCCAACGTCCTGACTTTC.

In this sample, this clonotype turned up many times. The chain has TRBV6-5 and TRBJ2-7; possible D gene TRBD2, 6 bases. V was shortened by 4 bases and J by 2 bases, with 15 bases between the two germline ends. The germline V gene has CDR1 MNHEY and CDR2 SVGAGI. This CDR3 contains 15 residues. The chain's CDR3 is CASSSGGVLAYEQYF. The DNA of the CDR3 is TGTGCCAGCAGTTCCGGGGGTGTATTAGCCTACGAGCAGTACTTC.